Sequencing of this TCR beta chain was carried out in a study of T cell responses to AZD1222 COVID-19 vaccine. Germline V gives CDR1 MNHEY, CDR2 SVGAGI. The CDR3 contains 14 residues. Trimming cost V 6 bases and J 2 bases; bases outside gene matches: 7. Measured with immunoSEQ multiplex PCR; TCRdb has only the in-frame clones, and not every one. The sample consists of fewer than 200,000 clones, 80% to 95% of them appearing once. Comments on this clone: Its antigen is undetermined.

Broader study findings: Repertoire sampling occurred only after the peak T cell response. At baseline, just 5 or 6 AZD1222 recipients tested seropositive. Spike-wide vaccine-associated CD4 TCRs dominated at 160-218 and 743-854.

The receptor was derived from an adult in good health. This chain links TRBV6-5 with TRBJ2-7; TRBD1 matches 7 bases. This specimen was peripheral blood, taken on day 0 of AZD1222 vaccination. Here the CDR3 reads CASSTLGQAYEQYV. Here the CDR3 DNA reads TGTGCCAGCAGCACCCTTGGACAGGCCTACGAGCAGTACGTC.